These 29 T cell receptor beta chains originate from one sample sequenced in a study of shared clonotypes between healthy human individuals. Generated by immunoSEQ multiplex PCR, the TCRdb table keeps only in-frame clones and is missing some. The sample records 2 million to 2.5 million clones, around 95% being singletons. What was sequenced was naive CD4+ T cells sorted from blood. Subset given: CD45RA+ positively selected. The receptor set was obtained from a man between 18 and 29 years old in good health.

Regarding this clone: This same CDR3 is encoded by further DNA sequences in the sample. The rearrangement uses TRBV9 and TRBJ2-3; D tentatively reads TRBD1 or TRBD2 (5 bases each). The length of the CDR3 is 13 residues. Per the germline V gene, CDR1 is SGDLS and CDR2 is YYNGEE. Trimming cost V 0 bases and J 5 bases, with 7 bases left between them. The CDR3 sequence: CASSVGGRDTQYF. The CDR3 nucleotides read TGTGCCAGCAGCGTAGGGGGGAGAGATACGCAGTATTTT.

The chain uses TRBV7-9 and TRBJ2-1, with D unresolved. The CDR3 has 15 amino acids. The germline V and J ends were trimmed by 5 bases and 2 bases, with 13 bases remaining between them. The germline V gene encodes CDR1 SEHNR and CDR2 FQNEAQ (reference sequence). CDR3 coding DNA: TGTGCCAGCAGCAATCTCGATGCGACCTACAATGAGCAGTTCTTC. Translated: CASSNLDATYNEQFF. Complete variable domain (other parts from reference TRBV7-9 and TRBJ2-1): DTGVSQNPRHKITKRGQNVTFRCDPISEHNRLYWYRQTLGQGPEFLTYFQNEAQLEKSRLLSDRFSAERPKGSFSTLEIQRTEQGDSAMYLCASSNLDATYNEQFFGPGTRLTVL.

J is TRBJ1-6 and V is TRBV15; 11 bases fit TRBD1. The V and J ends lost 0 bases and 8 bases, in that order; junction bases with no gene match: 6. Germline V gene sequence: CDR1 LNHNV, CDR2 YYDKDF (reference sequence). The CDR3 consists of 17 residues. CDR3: CATSRDLDRGPYSPLHF. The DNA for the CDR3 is TGTGCCACCAGCAGAGATCTGGACAGGGGGCCCTATTCACCCCTCCACTTT.

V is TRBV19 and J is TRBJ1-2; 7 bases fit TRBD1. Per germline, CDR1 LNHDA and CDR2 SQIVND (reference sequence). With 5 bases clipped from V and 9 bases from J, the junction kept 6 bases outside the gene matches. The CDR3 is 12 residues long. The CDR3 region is CASSPQQGSYTF. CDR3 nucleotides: TGTGCCAGTAGTCCCCAACAGGGGAGCTACACCTTC.

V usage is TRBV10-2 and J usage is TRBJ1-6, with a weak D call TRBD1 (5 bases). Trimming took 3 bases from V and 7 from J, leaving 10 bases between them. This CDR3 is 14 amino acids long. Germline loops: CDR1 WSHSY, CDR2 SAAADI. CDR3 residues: CASSDWAGNSPLHF. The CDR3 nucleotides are TGCGCCAGCAGTGATTGGGCAGGGAATTCACCCCTCCACTTT.

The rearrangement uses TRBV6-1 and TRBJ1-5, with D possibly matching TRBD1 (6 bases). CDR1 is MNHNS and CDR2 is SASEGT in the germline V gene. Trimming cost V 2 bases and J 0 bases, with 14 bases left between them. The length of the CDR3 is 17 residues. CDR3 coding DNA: TGTGCCAGCAGTGAATTCAGGGGCCGGACTAGCAATCAGCCCCAGCATTTT. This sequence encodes CASSEFRGRTSNQPQHF.

CDR3 DNA sequence: TGTGCCAGCGAAGGGGGCTATGGCTACACCTTC. The encoded protein is CASEGGYGYTF. The chain carries TRBV7-9 and TRBJ1-2, with D perhaps TRBD1 (6 bases). V shed 8 bases and J shed 4 bases, with 8 bases lying between them. In germline, CDR1 is SEHNR, CDR2 FQNEAQ (reference sequence). The CDR3 covers 11 residues.

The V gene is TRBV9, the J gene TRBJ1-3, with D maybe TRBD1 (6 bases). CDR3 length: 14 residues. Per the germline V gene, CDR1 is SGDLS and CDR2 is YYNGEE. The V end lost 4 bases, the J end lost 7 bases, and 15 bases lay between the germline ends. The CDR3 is CASSLMGGENTIYF. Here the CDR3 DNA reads TGTGCCAGCAGCCTAATGGGGGGCGAGAACACCATATATTTT.

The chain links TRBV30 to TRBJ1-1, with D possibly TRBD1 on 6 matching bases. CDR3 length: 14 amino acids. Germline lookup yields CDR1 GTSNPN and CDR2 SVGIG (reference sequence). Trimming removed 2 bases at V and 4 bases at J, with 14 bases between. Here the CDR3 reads CAWSPRTAGTEAFF. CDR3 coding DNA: TGTGCCTGGAGTCCCCGGACAGCCGGCACTGAAGCTTTCTTT.

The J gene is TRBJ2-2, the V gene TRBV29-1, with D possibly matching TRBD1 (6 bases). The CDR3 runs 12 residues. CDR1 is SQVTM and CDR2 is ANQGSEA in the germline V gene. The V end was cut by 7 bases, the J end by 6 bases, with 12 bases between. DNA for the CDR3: TGCAGCGCCCGACAGGTCGCCGGGGAGCTGTTTTTT. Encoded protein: CSARQVAGELFF.

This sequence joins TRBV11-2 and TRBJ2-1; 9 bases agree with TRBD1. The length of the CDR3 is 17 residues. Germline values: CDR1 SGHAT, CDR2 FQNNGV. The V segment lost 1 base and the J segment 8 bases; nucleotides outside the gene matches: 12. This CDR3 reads CASSLAMTGGLRDEQFF. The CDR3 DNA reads TGTGCCAGCAGCTTAGCCATGACAGGGGGACTGCGGGATGAGCAGTTCTTC.

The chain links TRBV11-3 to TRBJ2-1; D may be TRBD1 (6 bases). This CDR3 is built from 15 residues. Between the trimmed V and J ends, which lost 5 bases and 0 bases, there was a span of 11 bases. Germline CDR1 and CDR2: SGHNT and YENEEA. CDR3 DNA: TGTGCCAGCAGCCCGGACAGTTTCTCCTACAATGAGCAGTTCTTC. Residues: CASSPDSFSYNEQFF.

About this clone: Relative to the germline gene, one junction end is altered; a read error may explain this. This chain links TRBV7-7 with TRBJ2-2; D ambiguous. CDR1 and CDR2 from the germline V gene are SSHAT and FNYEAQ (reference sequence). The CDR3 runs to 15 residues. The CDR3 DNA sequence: TGTGCTAGCAGCTTAGTGTCAACGGGCACCGGGGAGCTGTTTTTT. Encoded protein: CASSLVSTGTGELFF.

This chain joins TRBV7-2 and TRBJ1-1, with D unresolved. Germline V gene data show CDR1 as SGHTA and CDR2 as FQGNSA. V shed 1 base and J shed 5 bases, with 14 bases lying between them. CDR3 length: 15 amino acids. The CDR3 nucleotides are TGTGCCAGCAGCTTAGGAGGTCGGGAAAAAACTGAAGCTTTCTTT. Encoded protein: CASSLGGREKTEAFF. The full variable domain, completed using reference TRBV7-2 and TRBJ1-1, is GAGVSQSPSNKVTEKGKDVELRCDPISGHTALYWYRQSLGQGLEFLIYFQGNSAPDKSGLPSDRFSAERTGGSVSTLTIQRTQQEDSAVYLCASSLGGREKTEAFFGQGTRLTVV.

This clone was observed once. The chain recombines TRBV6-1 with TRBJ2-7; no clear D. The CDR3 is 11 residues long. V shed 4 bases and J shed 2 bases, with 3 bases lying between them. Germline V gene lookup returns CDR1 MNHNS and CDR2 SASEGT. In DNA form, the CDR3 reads TGTGCCAGCAGTGCGGCCTACGAGCAGTACTTC. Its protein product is CASSAAYEQYF.

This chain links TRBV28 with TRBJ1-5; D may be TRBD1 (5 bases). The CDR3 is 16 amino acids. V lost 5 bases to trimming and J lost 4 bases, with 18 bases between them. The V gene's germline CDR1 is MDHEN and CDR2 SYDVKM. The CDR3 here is CASSLQGGGKNQPQHF. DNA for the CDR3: TGTGCCAGCAGTCTTCAGGGCGGAGGGAAAAATCAGCCCCAGCATTTT.

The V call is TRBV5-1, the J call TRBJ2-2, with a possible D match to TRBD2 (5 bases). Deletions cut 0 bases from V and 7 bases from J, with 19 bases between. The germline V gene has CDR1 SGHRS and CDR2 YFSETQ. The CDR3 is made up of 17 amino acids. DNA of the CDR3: TGCGCCAGCAGCTTGGGTGGAAGCGTTGGCGGGCTCGGGGAGCTGTTTTTT. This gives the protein CASSLGGSVGGLGELFF.

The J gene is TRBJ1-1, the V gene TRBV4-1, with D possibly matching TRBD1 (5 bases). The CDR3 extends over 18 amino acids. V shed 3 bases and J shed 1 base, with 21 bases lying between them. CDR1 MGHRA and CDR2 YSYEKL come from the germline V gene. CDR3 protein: CASSHRSRDGGRNTEAFF. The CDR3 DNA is TGCGCCAGCAGCCACCGTAGCCGGGACGGAGGGCGGAACACTGAAGCTTTCTTT.

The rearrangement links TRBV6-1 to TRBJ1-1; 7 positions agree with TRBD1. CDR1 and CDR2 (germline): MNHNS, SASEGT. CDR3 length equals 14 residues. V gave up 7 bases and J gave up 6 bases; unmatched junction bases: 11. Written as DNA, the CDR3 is TGTGCCAGCACCACCCGACAGGGCACCCCTGAAGCTTTCTTT. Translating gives CASTTRQGTPEAFF.

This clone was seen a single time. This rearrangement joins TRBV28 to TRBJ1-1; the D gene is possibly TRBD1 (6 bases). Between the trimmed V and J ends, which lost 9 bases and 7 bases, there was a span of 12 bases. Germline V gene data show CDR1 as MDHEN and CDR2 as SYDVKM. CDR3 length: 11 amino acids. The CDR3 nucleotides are TGTGCCAGTCAGCGGACAGTTGAAGCTTTCTTT. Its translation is CASQRTVEAFF.

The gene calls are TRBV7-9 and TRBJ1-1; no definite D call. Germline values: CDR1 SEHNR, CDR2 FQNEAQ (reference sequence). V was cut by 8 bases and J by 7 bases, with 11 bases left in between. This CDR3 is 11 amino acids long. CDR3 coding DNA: TGTGCCAGCTCGTCCGGGGATGAAGCTTTCTTT. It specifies CASSSGDEAFF.

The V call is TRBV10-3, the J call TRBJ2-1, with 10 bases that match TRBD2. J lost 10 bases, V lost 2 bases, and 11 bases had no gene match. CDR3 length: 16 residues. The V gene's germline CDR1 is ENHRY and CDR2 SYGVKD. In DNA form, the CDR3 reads TGTGCCATCAGTGAGAGTCCAGCGGGAGGGCCCGAGGAGCAGTTCTTC. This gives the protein CAISESPAGGPEEQFF.

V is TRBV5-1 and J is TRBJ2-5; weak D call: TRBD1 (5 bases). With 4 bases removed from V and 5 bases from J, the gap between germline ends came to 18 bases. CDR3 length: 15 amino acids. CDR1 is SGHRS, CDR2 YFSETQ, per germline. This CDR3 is CASSPGHQAVETQYF. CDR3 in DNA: TGCGCCAGCAGCCCAGGGCACCAAGCTGTGGAGACCCAGTACTTC.

DNA for the CDR3: TGCGCCAGCAGCCAAGCTCCCTGGTTGCGGGGGCGAGGGAACACTGAAGCTTTCTTT. Amino acid sequence: CASSQAPWLRGRGNTEAFF. V is TRBV4-1 and J is TRBJ1-1, with D possibly being TRBD1 (6 bases). Germline V gives CDR1 MGHRA, CDR2 YSYEKL. The CDR3 consists of 19 residues. Trimming took off 1 base at V and 1 base at J, with 22 bases between the two ends.

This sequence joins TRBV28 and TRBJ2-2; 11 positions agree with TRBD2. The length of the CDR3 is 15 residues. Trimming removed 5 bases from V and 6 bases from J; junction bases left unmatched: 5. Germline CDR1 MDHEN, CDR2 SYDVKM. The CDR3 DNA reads TGTGCCAGCAGTCTACGGACTAGCGGGCCCGGGGAGCTGTTTTTT. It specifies CASSLRTSGPGELFF.

CDR3 coding DNA: TGTGCCAGCAGTGAAACGAGCTGGGGGCAGTATTTT. It translates to CASSETSWGQYF. The V call is TRBV2, the J call TRBJ2-3; D gene uncertain. Trimming pared 2 bases from V and 11 bases from J, leaving 11 bases between. The CDR3 consists of 12 residues. Germline V gene data show CDR1 as SNHLY and CDR2 as FYNNEI.

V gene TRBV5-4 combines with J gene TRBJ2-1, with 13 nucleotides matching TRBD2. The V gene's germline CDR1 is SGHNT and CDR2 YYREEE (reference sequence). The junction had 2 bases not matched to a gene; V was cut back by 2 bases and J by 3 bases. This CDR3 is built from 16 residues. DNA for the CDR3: TGTGCCAGCAGCTTCCGGACTAGCGGGGGCTACAATGAGCAGTTCTTC. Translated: CASSFRTSGGYNEQFF.

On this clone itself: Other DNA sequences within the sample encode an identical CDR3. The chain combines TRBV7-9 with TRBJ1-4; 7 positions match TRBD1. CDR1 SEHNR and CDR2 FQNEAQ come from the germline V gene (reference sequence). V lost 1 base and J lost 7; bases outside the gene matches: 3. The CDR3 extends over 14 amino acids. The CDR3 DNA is TGTGCCAGCAGCTTAGGACAGGGTGGTGAAAAACTGTTTTTT. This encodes CASSLGQGGEKLFF.

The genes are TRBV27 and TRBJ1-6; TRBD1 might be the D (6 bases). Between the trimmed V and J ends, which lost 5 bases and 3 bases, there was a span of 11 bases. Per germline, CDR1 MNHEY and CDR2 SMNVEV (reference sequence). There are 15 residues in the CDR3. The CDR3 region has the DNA TGTGCCAGCAGTATGCGACAGGTCTATAATTCACCCCTCCACTTT. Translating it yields CASSMRQVYNSPLHF.